This passage covers 20 T cell receptor beta chains from one sample sequenced in a study of blood T cell repertoires in COVID-19. The method was immunoSEQ multiplex PCR; TCRdb's version includes in-frame clones alone and lacks a portion of them. The sample shows a few hundred thousand clones, around four fifths of them seen only once. Sequencing was performed on peripheral blood. The receptors come from a woman aged 50 to 65 with acute or convalescent COVID-19.

The V and J genes are TRBV20-1 and TRBJ2-3; D is ambiguous. This CDR3 is built from 11 residues. Germline CDR1 reads DFQATT; CDR2 reads SNEGSKA (reference sequence). Trimming stripped 6 bases from V and 6 bases from J, with 10 bases between. The CDR3 DNA is TGCAGTGCACTACTGAGGGATACGCAGTATTTT. This codes for CSALLRDTQYF.

This rearrangement joins TRBV6-1 to TRBJ2-7; D remains ambiguous. V gave up 2 bases and J gave up 5 bases, with 13 bases separating them. Germline CDR1 MNHNS, CDR2 SASEGT. The CDR3 has 14 amino acids. CDR3: CASSELPYLDEQYF. The DNA of the CDR3 is TGTGCCAGCAGTGAACTACCCTATCTCGACGAGCAGTACTTC.

The V gene is TRBV5-1, the J gene TRBJ2-1; D not certain. V dropped 0 bases and J dropped 4 bases, with 8 bases sitting between them. The CDR3 runs 14 residues. The V gene's germline CDR1 is SGHRS and CDR2 YFSETQ. CDR3 nucleotides: TGCGCCAGCAGCTTGGTTCCAGGATACAATGAGCAGTTCTTC. Its protein is CASSLVPGYNEQFF. Looking up the rest from reference TRBV5-1 and TRBJ2-1 gives the full variable domain: KAGVTQTPRYLIKTRGQQVTLSCSPISGHRSVSWYQQTPGQGLQFLFEYFSETQRNKGNFPGRFSGRQFSNSRSEMNVSTLELGDSALYLCASSLVPGYNEQFFGPGTRLTVL.

The rearrangement uses TRBV5-1 and TRBJ1-4; D possibly corresponds to TRBD1 (5 bases). There are 14 residues in the CDR3. Germline-derived CDR1 and CDR2 are SGHRS and YFSETQ. V dropped 1 base and J dropped 8 bases, with 12 bases sitting between them. The CDR3 nucleotides read TGCGCCAGCAGCTTGCAGCAGGGAACCGAAAAACTGTTTTTT. Translating it yields CASSLQQGTEKLFF.

This chain connects TRBV4-2 to TRBJ1-1; unclear D gene. The germline V gene has CDR1 LGHNA and CDR2 YNFKEQ. The V and J ends lost 0 bases and 8 bases respectively, with 10 bases between them. CDR3 length equals 13 residues. The CDR3 region is CASSQERLREAFF. The CDR3 DNA reads TGTGCCAGCAGCCAAGAGCGCTTGAGGGAAGCTTTCTTT.

The V gene is TRBV5-1, the J gene TRBJ2-1; 7 bases align to TRBD2. CDR1 SGHRS and CDR2 YFSETQ come from the germline V gene. The CDR3 runs to 14 residues. The junction had 6 bases not matched to a gene; V was cut back by 4 bases and J by 5 bases. The CDR3 protein is CASSSGTLDNEQFF. The CDR3 DNA sequence: TGCGCCAGCAGCAGCGGGACGCTCGACAATGAGCAGTTCTTC. Together with reference TRBV5-1 and TRBJ2-1, the CDR3 gives the full variable domain: KAGVTQTPRYLIKTRGQQVTLSCSPISGHRSVSWYQQTPGQGLQFLFEYFSETQRNKGNFPGRFSGRQFSNSRSEMNVSTLELGDSALYLCASSSGTLDNEQFFGPGTRLTVL.

The chain is built from TRBV3-1 (or the pseudogene TRBV3-2) and TRBJ2-5; a weak D match, TRBD2 (6 bases). Trimming shortened V by 4 bases and J by 4 bases, and 10 bases separated the two germline ends. Germline values: CDR1 LGHDT, CDR2 YNNKEL (reference sequence). The CDR3 is 13 residues long. The CDR3 bases are TGTGCCAGCAGCCCTGGGGGGAGAGAGACCCAGTACTTC. Its protein is CASSPGGRETQYF.

The chain joins TRBV6-4 to TRBJ2-5, with 7 bases aligning to TRBD2. After removal of 3 bases from V and 5 bases from J, the junction contained 6 bases not matched to a gene. Germline loops: CDR1 MRHNA, CDR2 SNTAGT. This CDR3 is built from 14 residues. The CDR3 sequence: CASSEGQGGETQYF. CDR3 DNA sequence: TGTGCCAGCAGTGAAGGGCAGGGAGGGGAGACCCAGTACTTC.

This clone has a handful of counts. The genes are TRBV28 and TRBJ2-3, with D tentatively TRBD2 (6 bases). There are 15 residues in the CDR3. Germline V CDR1 and CDR2: MDHEN, SYDVKM. Trimming took off 5 bases at V and 1 base at J, with 13 bases between the two ends. The chain's CDR3 is CASSPWTKGTDTQYF. The CDR3 DNA sequence: TGTGCCAGCAGTCCCTGGACTAAGGGCACAGATACGCAGTATTTT.

This chain uses TRBV6-5 with TRBJ1-1, with unresolved D. Between the trimmed V and J ends, which lost 4 bases and 1 base, there was a span of 10 bases. CDR3 length: 14 residues. Germline V lookup: CDR1 MNHEY, CDR2 SVGAGI. The DNA for the CDR3 is TGTGCCAGCAGTTCCCGGGAGCCGAACACTGAAGCTTTCTTT. Translated, it gives CASSSREPNTEAFF.

The V gene is TRBV10-3, the J gene TRBJ1-5; D gene unclear. The germline V and J ends were trimmed by 0 bases and 7 bases, with 7 bases remaining between them. CDR1 and CDR2 from the germline V gene are ENHRY and SYGVKD. CDR3 length: 13 amino acids. In DNA, the CDR3 is TGTGCCATCAGTGAGTCCACGGGACAGCCCCAGCATTTT. This encodes CAISESTGQPQHF.

The chain has TRBV5-4 and TRBJ2-2; 8 nucleotides agree with TRBD2. J was trimmed by 6 bases and V by 5 bases; bases with no gene match: 9. From germline, CDR1 is SGHNT and CDR2 YYREEE (reference sequence). This CDR3 region has 15 residues. CDR3 in DNA: TGTGCCAGCAGGCCCGGGACTAGTGTCTCCGGGGAGCTGTTTTTT. The encoded protein is CASRPGTSVSGELFF.

The genes are TRBV28 and TRBJ2-1, with 12 positions matching TRBD2. Losses at the gene ends were 5 bases for V and 0 bases for J; bases not matched to a gene: 8. The germline V gene has CDR1 MDHEN and CDR2 SYDVKM. CDR3 size: 18 residues. The CDR3 protein is CASSQTGLAGSSYNEQFF. The CDR3 DNA sequence: TGTGCCAGCAGTCAAACCGGACTAGCGGGGAGCTCCTACAATGAGCAGTTCTTC.

The chain's CDR3 is CASSIRRAGYNEQFF. The CDR3 DNA is TGTGCCAGTAGTATACGGAGGGCAGGTTACAATGAGCAGTTCTTC. The genes are TRBV19 and TRBJ2-1, with a possible D match to TRBD2 (6 bases). This CDR3 region has 15 residues. CDR1 and CDR2 (germline): LNHDA, SQIVND (reference sequence). Trimming removed 2 bases from V and 4 bases from J, with 12 bases in between.

Note on this clone: Mismatch with germline at one junction end may stem from a read error. The chain is built from TRBV5-1 and TRBJ1-4; 8 nucleotides align to TRBD1. CDR1 is SGHRS and CDR2 is YFSETQ in the germline V gene. The CDR3 contains 13 residues. The CDR3, as DNA: TGCGCCAGCAGCATTCAGGGACAGGCCCCTTTTGAGTTT. It codes for CASSIQGQAPFEF. Variable domain in full (rest from reference TRBV5-1 and TRBJ1-4): KAGVTQTPRYLIKTRGQQVTLSCSPISGHRSVSWYQQTPGQGLQFLFEYFSETQRNKGNFPGRFSGRQFSNSRSEMNVSTLELGDSALYLCASSIQGQAPFEFGSGTQLSVL.

CDR3 loop: CASSPTGYSNQPQHF. As DNA, the CDR3 is TGTGCCAGCAGTCCGACAGGGTATAGCAATCAGCCCCAGCATTTT. The genes are TRBV2 and TRBJ1-5; 7 nucleotides line up with TRBD1. Germline values: CDR1 SNHLY, CDR2 FYNNEI. The CDR3 loop spans 15 amino acids. V dropped 5 bases and J dropped 0; count of bases not matched to a gene: 4.

This chain uses TRBV5-1 with TRBJ1-4, with 7 bases matching TRBD1. CDR1 and CDR2 from the germline V gene are SGHRS and YFSETQ. The CDR3 consists of 14 residues. The V segment lost 3 bases and the J segment 5 bases; nucleotides outside the gene matches: 4. The CDR3 bases are TGCGCCAGCAGCTGGACAGGTTTAAATGAAAAACTGTTTTTT. Translating gives CASSWTGLNEKLFF.

The rearrangement uses TRBV27 and TRBJ1-1, with 9 nucleotides matching TRBD1. CDR3 length: 13 residues. CDR1 is MNHEY and CDR2 is SMNVEV in the germline V gene (reference sequence). V gave up 4 bases and J gave up 11 bases; unmatched junction bases: 8. The DNA for the CDR3 is TGTGCCAGCAGTTCCGGGACAGGGAGTAGGGCTTTCTTT. Translation: CASSSGTGSRAFF.

This chain connects TRBV7-9 to TRBJ2-7; D call uncertain. CDR1 is SEHNR and CDR2 is FQNEAQ in the germline V gene (reference sequence). Trimming shortened V by 1 base and J by 0 bases, and 7 bases separated the two germline ends. The CDR3 sequence is 14 residues long. The chain's CDR3 is CASSLDSFSYEQYF. The CDR3 bases are TGTGCCAGCAGCTTAGACTCGTTCTCCTACGAGCAGTACTTC. The entire variable domain, with the rest obtained from reference TRBV7-9 and TRBJ2-7, is as follows: DTGVSQNPRHKITKRGQNVTFRCDPISEHNRLYWYRQTLGQGPEFLTYFQNEAQLEKSRLLSDRFSAERPKGSFSTLEIQRTEQGDSAMYLCASSLDSFSYEQYFGPGTRLTVT.

The CDR3 protein is CASSIISAGGFNQPQHF. The CDR3, as DNA: TGTGCCAGTAGTATAATTTCGGCAGGGGGGTTCAATCAGCCCCAGCATTTT. The chain uses TRBV19 and TRBJ1-5, with 7 bases matching TRBD1. The CDR3 runs to 17 residues. Losses at the gene ends were 2 bases for V and 3 bases for J; bases not matched to a gene: 10. Germline CDR1 is LNHDA and CDR2 is SQIVND (reference sequence).